These 10 T cell receptor beta chains share one sample of origin, sequenced in a study of T cell responses to AZD1222 COVID-19 vaccine. Data came from immunoSEQ multiplex PCR; TCRdb stores just in-frame clones and leaves some out. The data show 15,000 to 20,000 clones, roughly 90% seen once. The source material was peripheral blood, sampled 28 days after the second AZD1222 dose. The receptor source for this set is an adult who received the AZD1222 COVID-19 vaccine.

V and J are TRBV29-1 and TRBJ2-1; 8 nucleotides match TRBD1. Germline V lookup: CDR1 SQVTM, CDR2 ANQGSEA. V lost 5 bases, J lost 9 bases, and 6 bases stayed unmatched. This CDR3 comprises 12 residues. The CDR3 DNA sequence: TGCAGCGTTAGGACAGGGTCGAGTGAGCAGTTCTTC. Translation gives CSVRTGSSEQFF.

This clone was counted a few times. The chain couples TRBV27 to TRBJ1-2; maybe TRBD1 (6 bases). The CDR3 extends over 13 amino acids. Germline CDR1 and CDR2: MNHEY and SMNVEV (reference sequence). Trimming left V 5 bases short and J 3 bases short, with 10 bases between. The CDR3 nucleotides read TGTGCCAGCAGTCCCCGGACAGACTATGGCTACACCTTC. Translated: CASSPRTDYGYTF.

V is TRBV7-8 and J is TRBJ2-1, with a tentative D call TRBD2 (6 bases). The germline gives CDR1 SGHVS, CDR2 FQNEAQ. The CDR3 totals 14 residues. V was pared by 2 bases and J by 8 bases, with 13 bases between. CDR3 protein: CASSLRLGWDEQFF. As DNA, the CDR3 is TGTGCCAGCAGCTTAAGACTAGGTTGGGATGAGCAGTTCTTC.

The CDR3 reads CASSLTGFGNTIYF. DNA for the CDR3: TGTGCCAGCAGTCTGACAGGGTTTGGAAACACCATATATTTT. The V and J genes are TRBV27 and TRBJ1-3, with 7 positions matching TRBD1. This CDR3 has 14 amino acids. The V gene end was trimmed by 5 bases and the J gene end by 3 bases; junction bases not matched to a gene: 4. Looked up from germline, CDR1 is MNHEY and CDR2 is SMNVEV (reference sequence).

The J gene is TRBJ1-2, the V gene TRBV2, with TRBD1 matching 12 bases. The CDR3 is made up of 14 amino acids. V dropped 6 bases and J dropped 8; count of bases not matched to a gene: 7. The germline V gene encodes CDR1 SNHLY and CDR2 FYNNEI. CDR3 in DNA: TGTGCCAGCAGGTCGGGACAGGGGGCTTGGGGCTACACCTTC. Its protein is CASRSGQGAWGYTF.

This clone was observed a handful of times. The chain recombines TRBV4-1 with TRBJ1-2; D perhaps matches TRBD1 (5 bases). The germline gives CDR1 MGHRA, CDR2 YSYEKL. With 4 bases removed from V and 4 bases from J, the gap between germline ends came to 13 bases. This CDR3 is 14 amino acids long. The CDR3 bases are TGCGCCAGCAGCCGGATACAGGACCTCTATGGCTACACCTTC. Translating gives CASSRIQDLYGYTF.

The genes are TRBV7-2 and TRBJ2-7, with D possibly being TRBD2 (6 bases). CDR1 SGHTA and CDR2 FQGNSA come from the germline V gene. With 5 bases removed from V and 0 bases from J, the gap between germline ends came to 14 bases. The CDR3 extends over 15 amino acids. CDR3 bases: TGTGCCAGCAGCCTCCTCCCCGGGGGCTCCTACGAGCAGTACGTC. Encoded protein: CASSLLPGGSYEQYV.

This clone was counted a single time. The chain combines TRBV10-1 with TRBJ2-1; no clear D. With 6 bases removed from V and 8 bases from J, the gap between germline ends came to 11 bases. Germline V lookup: CDR1 WNHNN, CDR2 SYGVQD (reference sequence). CDR3 length equals 12 residues. Here the CDR3 DNA reads TGCGCCAGCAGCGGTTCCTCCTATGAGCAGTTCTTC. Encoded protein: CASSGSSYEQFF.

This clone was picked up a small number of times. CDR3 DNA sequence: TGTGCCAGCAGCTTTTCCACAGGGCTCGGGGGCTACACCTTC. Translated, it gives CASSFSTGLGGYTF. This chain uses TRBV6-5 with TRBJ1-2; D might be TRBD1 (6 bases). Germline assignment: CDR1 MNHEY and CDR2 SVGAGI. The CDR3 contains 14 residues. V lost 6 bases, J lost 8 bases, and 19 bases lay in between.

J is TRBJ1-5 and V is TRBV6-5; possible D gene TRBD1, 5 bases. This CDR3 is built from 14 residues. V was clipped by 7 bases and J by 4 bases, with 14 bases between them. In germline, CDR1 is MNHEY, CDR2 SVGAGI. CDR3 sequence reads: CASTASGGNQPQHF. In DNA, the CDR3 is TGTGCCAGCACCGCCAGCGGGGGGAATCAGCCCCAGCATTTT.